Below, 32 T cell receptor beta chains from the same sample are listed, as sequenced in a study of blood T cell repertoires in COVID-19. Produced via immunoSEQ multiplex PCR; TCRdb's table is partial and in-frame only. The sample has 75,000 to 90,000 clones; about four fifths are singletons. The sample taken for sequencing was peripheral blood. These receptors all stem from a woman aged 40 to 50 with active or convalescent COVID-19.

The chain carries TRBV18 and TRBJ2-3, with 9 bases matching TRBD2. The germline gives CDR1 KGHSH, CDR2 LQKENI. The CDR3 consists of 19 residues. The J segment lost 0 bases and the V segment lost 0 bases, leaving 10 bases of the junction unmatched. The CDR3 DNA follows: TGTGCCAGCTCACCACCGGGCTTTTCTAGCGGGGTTAGCACAGATACGCAGTATTTT. This encodes CASSPPGFSSGVSTDTQYF.

This clone appeared once. For the CDR3, the DNA is TGTGCCAGCAGCCAAGCTCACAGGGGGGCAAGGTACGAGCAGTACTTC. Its protein is CASSQAHRGARYEQYF. The chain employs TRBV3-1 (or the pseudogene TRBV3-2) and TRBJ2-7; TRBD1 aligns across 8 bases. Germline V lookup: CDR1 LGHDT, CDR2 YNNKEL (reference sequence). Trimming removed 1 base from V and 4 bases from J; junction bases left unmatched: 9. This CDR3 has 16 residues.

The sample holds one count of this clone. The chain carries TRBV9 and TRBJ1-2, with D uncertain. There are 15 residues in the CDR3. Trimming stripped 3 bases from V and 5 bases from J, with 17 bases between. Germline assignment: CDR1 SGDLS and CDR2 YYNGEE. Here the CDR3 DNA reads TGTGCCAGCAGCGCCCAACCGACCGCGCGGTATGGCTACACCTTC. Translated, it gives CASSAQPTARYGYTF.

The genes are TRBV5-4 and TRBJ1-2; 10 positions agree with TRBD1. Per germline, CDR1 SGHNT and CDR2 YYREEE (reference sequence). The CDR3 runs 13 residues. V was pared by 4 bases and J by 11 bases, with 8 bases of the junction left unmatched. The CDR3 reads CASSRRDRGWYTF. CDR3 nucleotides: TGTGCCAGCAGCCGCCGGGACAGGGGTTGGTACACCTTC. The full variable domain, completed using reference TRBV5-4 and TRBJ1-2, is ETGVTQSPTHLIKTRGQQVTLRCSSQSGHNTVSWYQQALGQGPQFIFQYYREEENGRGNFPPRFSGLQFPNYSSELNVNALELDDSALYLCASSRRDRGWYTFGSGTRLTVV.

This clone was detected only once. V and J are TRBV5-4 and TRBJ1-2; D is uncertain. CDR1 SGHNT and CDR2 YYREEE come from the germline V gene (reference sequence). CDR3 length equals 16 residues. V lost 0 bases and J lost 4, with 16 bases in between. The CDR3 bases are TGTGCCAGCAGCTTGGATTGGGGAGAAACTAGCTATGGCTACACCTTC. This encodes CASSLDWGETSYGYTF.

This clone was found once. The V and J genes are TRBV9 and TRBJ2-3; D may be TRBD1 (5 bases). V was pared by 6 bases and J by 2 bases, with 7 bases between. Germline lookup yields CDR1 SGDLS and CDR2 YYNGEE. The CDR3 is 12 residues long. CDR3 sequence (DNA): TGTGCCAGCACAGGGAACACAGATACGCAGTATTTT. It specifies CASTGNTDTQYF.

The rearrangement links TRBV19 to TRBJ2-1; a weak D match, TRBD1 (6 bases). Germline CDR1 LNHDA, CDR2 SQIVND (reference sequence). This CDR3 is built from 14 residues. The ends were cut back, 5 bases at V and 8 bases at J, with 16 bases in the middle. CDR3 amino acids: CASSVQGPWDEQFF. Written as DNA, the CDR3 is TGTGCCAGTAGTGTACAGGGACCGTGGGATGAGCAGTTCTTC.

This clone has a handful of counts. This sequence joins TRBV15 and TRBJ1-5, with D possibly being TRBD1 (5 bases). The V and J ends lost 5 bases and 0 bases respectively, with 11 bases between them. The length of the CDR3 is 15 residues. CDR1 and CDR2 (germline): LNHNV, YYDKDF (reference sequence). The CDR3 region is CATSGGEYSNQPQHF. CDR3 nucleotide sequence: TGTGCCACCAGCGGGGGGGAGTATAGCAATCAGCCCCAGCATTTT. Looking up the rest from reference TRBV15 and TRBJ1-5 gives the full variable domain: DAMVIQNPRYQVTQFGKPVTLSCSQTLNHNVMYWYQQKSSQAPKLLFHYYDKDFNNEADTPDNFQSRRPNTSFCFLDIRSPGLGDTAMYLCATSGGEYSNQPQHFGDGTRLSIL.

The V call is TRBV28, the J call TRBJ1-4; 7 nucleotides align to TRBD1. Germline CDR1 and CDR2: MDHEN and SYDVKM. The junction had 10 bases not matched to a gene; V was cut back by 6 bases and J by 6 bases. The CDR3 consists of 15 residues. The CDR3 region is CASSRGQLHHEKLFF. In nucleotides, the CDR3 is TGTGCCAGCAGCCGGGGACAGTTACATCATGAAAAACTGTTTTTT.

This clone was seen only once. V is TRBV4-3 and J is TRBJ1-2; maybe TRBD1 (6 bases). Germline V gene data show CDR1 as LGHNA and CDR2 as YSLEER. The CDR3 length is 15 residues. The ends were cut back, 2 bases at V and 8 bases at J, with 18 bases in the middle. CDR3 loop: CASSQTGLPLWGYTF. DNA of the CDR3: TGCGCCAGCAGCCAAACAGGGCTCCCACTCTGGGGCTACACCTTC.

This sequence joins TRBV27 and TRBJ2-1; 9 bases map to TRBD2. The V gene's germline CDR1 is MNHEY and CDR2 SMNVEV (reference sequence). The CDR3 has 15 residues. Unmatched junction bases numbered 4, after V lost 3 bases and J lost 4 bases. DNA of the CDR3: TGTGCCAGCAGTTTCGGTCTAGCGGGGTACAATGAGCAGTTCTTC. Translating it yields CASSFGLAGYNEQFF.

V gene TRBV27 combines with J gene TRBJ2-7, with a possible D match to TRBD1 (6 bases). Trimming removed 8 bases at V and 5 bases at J, with 13 bases between. This CDR3 has 12 residues. Germline V gene lookup returns CDR1 MNHEY and CDR2 SMNVEV (reference sequence). The CDR3 coding sequence is TGTGCCAGCCGGACAGTATCGCACGAGCAGTACTTC. Protein sequence: CASRTVSHEQYF.

This clone has just a few counts. The V call is TRBV28, the J call TRBJ2-5; D is unclear. The CDR3 contains 13 residues. CDR1 MDHEN and CDR2 SYDVKM come from the germline V gene. V was clipped by 4 bases and J by 1 base, with 7 bases between them. CDR3 residues: CASSSAFQETQYF. In nucleotides, the CDR3 is TGTGCCAGCAGTTCAGCGTTCCAAGAGACCCAGTACTTC.

This CDR3 reads CASSMSGQYSNQPQHF. CDR3 sequence (DNA): TGTGCCAGTAGTATGTCAGGGCAGTATAGCAATCAGCCCCAGCATTTT. This chain links TRBV19 with TRBJ1-5; maybe TRBD1 (5 bases). The CDR3 extends over 16 amino acids. CDR1 and CDR2 (germline): LNHDA, SQIVND (reference sequence). Trimming took off 3 bases at V and 0 bases at J, with 12 bases between the two ends.

The chain is built from TRBV14 and TRBJ2-2, with D perhaps TRBD2 (6 bases). The V gene's germline CDR1 is SGHDN and CDR2 FVKESK. The CDR3 spans 12 residues. Trimming pared 4 bases from V and 8 bases from J, leaving 8 bases between. As DNA, the CDR3 is TGTGCCAGCAGCCGCGGACTAGGGGAGCTGTTTTTT. Amino acids: CASSRGLGELFF.

This clone occurred once. V gene TRBV4-3 combines with J gene TRBJ1-6; 9 nucleotides match TRBD1. This CDR3 contains 16 residues. Per the germline V gene, CDR1 is LGHNA and CDR2 is YSLEER. Losses at the gene ends were 0 bases for V and 9 bases for J; bases not matched to a gene: 6. The CDR3 spells CASSQDSRDRVSPLHF. The CDR3 DNA reads TGCGCCAGCAGCCAAGATTCTCGGGACAGGGTTTCACCCCTCCACTTT.

This chain links TRBV6-2 or TRBV6-3 with TRBJ2-7; tentative D call: TRBD1 (6 bases). CDR3 length: 12 amino acids. The germline CDR1 and CDR2 sequences are MNHEY and SVGEGT. V was pared by 5 bases and J by 3 bases, with 8 bases between. This CDR3 is CASSRTVYEQYF. The CDR3 DNA follows: TGTGCCAGCAGTAGGACAGTCTACGAGCAGTACTTC.

This chain links TRBV6-6 with TRBJ2-3; 11 bases line up with TRBD2. Germline CDR1 and CDR2: MNHNY and SVGAGI (reference sequence). Trimming at V came to 5 bases and at J to 4 bases, leaving 8 bases not matched to a gene. The CDR3 has 16 residues. The CDR3 here is CASSRSLAGGPDTQYF. The CDR3 DNA reads TGTGCCAGCAGTAGGAGTCTAGCGGGAGGCCCAGATACGCAGTATTTT.

This clone was detected ten times or more. The V gene is TRBV20-1, the J gene TRBJ2-7; 8 bases are a match to TRBD2. The germline V gene encodes CDR1 DFQATT and CDR2 SNEGSKA (reference sequence). This CDR3 spans 14 amino acids. Trimming at V came to 3 bases and at J to 3 bases, leaving 7 bases not matched to a gene. CDR3 DNA: TGCAGTGCTAGTCAGGATAGCGGGGACTACGAGCAGTACTTC. The encoded protein is CSASQDSGDYEQYF.

V usage is TRBV5-8 and J usage is TRBJ2-3, with D possibly being TRBD2 (5 bases). This CDR3 is built from 14 residues. Germline lookup yields CDR1 SGHTS and CDR2 YDEGEE. The V gene lost 0 bases and the J gene lost 1 base, with 6 bases spanning the gap. This CDR3 reads CASSLGGGTDTQYF. In DNA form, the CDR3 reads TGTGCCAGCAGCTTGGGGGGAGGCACAGATACGCAGTATTTT.

The genes are TRBV7-9 and TRBJ2-3; 9 positions match TRBD1. The CDR3 runs 14 residues. CDR1 is SEHNR, CDR2 FQNEAQ, per germline (reference sequence). V shed 4 bases, J shed 8 bases, and the junction held 7 bases outside the gene matches. The CDR3 DNA reads as TGTGCCAGCAGCTCTGGACAGGGGTCAGGTACGCAGTATTTT. Translated, it gives CASSSGQGSGTQYF.

The J gene is TRBJ1-1, the V gene TRBV7-3; D remains ambiguous. Germline CDR1 SGHTA, CDR2 FQGTGA. V was pared by 6 bases and J by 0 bases, with 8 bases between. The CDR3 runs 13 residues. This chain's CDR3 is CASSEAMNTEAFF. The CDR3 DNA follows: TGTGCCAGCAGTGAGGCTATGAACACTGAAGCTTTCTTT. Drawing the rest from reference TRBV7-3 and TRBJ1-1, the complete variable domain is GAGVSQTPSNKVTEKGKYVELRCDPISGHTALYWYRQSLGQGPEFLIYFQGTGAADDSGLPNDRFFAVRPEGSVSTLKIQRTERGDSAVYLCASSEAMNTEAFFGQGTRLTVV.

The chain has TRBV6-5 and TRBJ1-2; 7 nucleotides agree with TRBD1. This CDR3 contains 14 residues. Germline CDR1 MNHEY, CDR2 SVGAGI. The V segment lost 5 bases and the J segment 4 bases; nucleotides outside the gene matches: 7. The CDR3 sequence: CASSPQGVGYGYTF. The CDR3 nucleotides read TGTGCCAGCAGTCCCCAGGGGGTGGGCTATGGCTACACCTTC.

The J gene is TRBJ2-1, the V gene TRBV7-5; the tabulated D call, TRBD2, remains unverified against the DNA. TRBV7-5 counts as a pseudogene. The CDR3 contains 18 residues. The CDR3 protein is CVRSSGTDYASSYNEQFF. DNA of the CDR3: TGTGTCAGAAGTTCCGGGACGGACTATGCAAGCTCCTACAATGAGCAGTTCTTC.

J is TRBJ2-5 and V is TRBV7-9; 8 nucleotides match TRBD1. V was pared by 5 bases and J by 4 bases, with 6 bases of the junction left unmatched. This CDR3 has 14 amino acids. From germline, CDR1 is SEHNR and CDR2 FQNEAQ (reference sequence). CDR3 amino acids: CASSPPTGVETQYF. The CDR3 DNA sequence: TGTGCCAGCAGCCCACCGACAGGGGTAGAGACCCAGTACTTC.

The CDR3 DNA reads as TGTGCCAGCTCACCACCGATCTTACAGAGTTATGGCTACACCTTC. Amino acids: CASSPPILQSYGYTF. The chain carries TRBV18 and TRBJ1-2; D remains unclear. V was cut by 0 bases and J by 5 bases, with 13 bases left in between. The CDR3 totals 15 residues. Germline loops: CDR1 KGHSH, CDR2 LQKENI.

This chain links TRBV7-2 with TRBJ2-1; no firm D call. Trimming removed 4 bases from V and 3 bases from J, with 13 bases in between. The CDR3 is 15 amino acids. The V gene's germline CDR1 is SGHTA and CDR2 FQGNSA. The CDR3 is CASSYLAAIYNEQFF. The CDR3 coding sequence is TGTGCCAGCAGCTACTTGGCGGCGATCTACAATGAGCAGTTCTTC.

V is TRBV5-1 and J is TRBJ2-1; 10 nucleotides line up with TRBD2. V gave up 1 base and J gave up 4 bases; unmatched junction bases: 8. The CDR3 has 17 residues. Germline V lookup: CDR1 SGHRS, CDR2 YFSETQ. The CDR3 DNA reads TGCGCCAGCAGCTTGAGCCTAGCGGGAGAGGGATACAATGAGCAGTTCTTC. It codes for CASSLSLAGEGYNEQFF. Variable domain in full (rest from reference TRBV5-1 and TRBJ2-1): KAGVTQTPRYLIKTRGQQVTLSCSPISGHRSVSWYQQTPGQGLQFLFEYFSETQRNKGNFPGRFSGRQFSNSRSEMNVSTLELGDSALYLCASSLSLAGEGYNEQFFGPGTRLTVL.

This chain uses TRBV11-3 with TRBJ2-1; D ambiguous. V lost 2 bases and J lost 2, with 4 bases in between. Germline lookup yields CDR1 SGHNT and CDR2 YENEEA. This CDR3 region has 13 residues. CDR3 protein: CASSLTAYNEQFF. Written as DNA, the CDR3 is TGTGCCAGCAGCTTAACGGCCTACAATGAGCAGTTCTTC. The whole variable domain, filled in from reference TRBV11-3 and TRBJ2-1, reads EAGVVQSPRYKIIEKKQPVAFWCNPISGHNTLYWYLQNLGQGPELLIRYENEEAVDDSQLPKDRFSAERLKGVDSTLKIQPAELGDSAVYLCASSLTAYNEQFFGPGTRLTVL.

The chain has TRBV5-1 and TRBJ1-5; 9 bases are a match to TRBD1. The CDR3 consists of 17 residues. Germline-derived CDR1 and CDR2 are SGHRS and YFSETQ. Trimming took 4 bases from V and 2 from J; bases not matched to a gene: 10. CDR3 sequence: CASSRGTGMVGNQPQHF. DNA for the CDR3: TGCGCCAGCAGCCGCGGGACAGGGATGGTAGGCAATCAGCCCCAGCATTTT. Supplemented by reference TRBV5-1 and TRBJ1-5, the full variable domain reads KAGVTQTPRYLIKTRGQQVTLSCSPISGHRSVSWYQQTPGQGLQFLFEYFSETQRNKGNFPGRFSGRQFSNSRSEMNVSTLELGDSALYLCASSRGTGMVGNQPQHFGDGTRLSIL.

The V gene is TRBV24-1, the J gene TRBJ2-3; 8 nucleotides align to TRBD2. The CDR3 loop spans 16 amino acids. Germline V gene sequence: CDR1 KGHDR, CDR2 SFDVKD. V lost 4 bases to trimming and J lost 3 bases; unmatched junction nucleotides: 8. Here the CDR3 DNA reads TGTGCCACCAGTGAATCGGGGGGGCCCCATACAGATACGCAGTATTTT. It yields the protein CATSESGGPHTDTQYF.

V usage is TRBV28 and J usage is TRBJ1-2; the match to TRBD1 covers 7 bases. This CDR3 contains 16 residues. V was pared by 6 bases and J by 5 bases, with 15 bases of the junction left unmatched. Germline V gene lookup returns CDR1 MDHEN and CDR2 SYDVKM. The CDR3 protein is CASSPPPGTVGYGYTF. CDR3 bases: TGTGCCAGCAGCCCACCACCCGGGACAGTCGGGTATGGCTACACCTTC.